This T cell receptor (beta chain) was identified in a study of shared clonotypes between healthy human individuals. Study-wide results and caveats: Unshared clonotypes carried lower generation probabilities than those common to all four donors. Generally, naive subsets came out with larger estimated richness than memory subsets.

Replicate PCRs run on sorted subsets employed approximately 0.2 ug DNA, roughly 30,000 T cell genomes. Sequenced by immunoSEQ multiplex PCR; TCRdb stores in-frame clones only, minus some. In the table there are about 580,000 clones, about 98% of which are singletons. The CDR3 length is 12 residues. Germline assignment: CDR1 SNHLY and CDR2 FYNNEI. V lost 6 bases and J 5 bases, leaving 8 bases between the germline ends. Notes on this clone: The antigen is undetermined.

Naive-designated CD8 cells lacked CD45RO, were positively enriched for CCR7, and omitted terminally differentiated effector memory CD45RA+ cells. Each sample came from a Caucasian adult donor living in Nashville, Tennessee. The source material was naive CD8+ T cells sorted from blood. The chain is built from TRBV2 and TRBJ2-1; D unresolved. The sequence was obtained from a man aged 25-40 years in good health. The CDR3 here is CASRGRHNEQFF. The CDR3 DNA reads TGTGCCAGCAGGGGAAGACACAATGAGCAGTTCTTC.